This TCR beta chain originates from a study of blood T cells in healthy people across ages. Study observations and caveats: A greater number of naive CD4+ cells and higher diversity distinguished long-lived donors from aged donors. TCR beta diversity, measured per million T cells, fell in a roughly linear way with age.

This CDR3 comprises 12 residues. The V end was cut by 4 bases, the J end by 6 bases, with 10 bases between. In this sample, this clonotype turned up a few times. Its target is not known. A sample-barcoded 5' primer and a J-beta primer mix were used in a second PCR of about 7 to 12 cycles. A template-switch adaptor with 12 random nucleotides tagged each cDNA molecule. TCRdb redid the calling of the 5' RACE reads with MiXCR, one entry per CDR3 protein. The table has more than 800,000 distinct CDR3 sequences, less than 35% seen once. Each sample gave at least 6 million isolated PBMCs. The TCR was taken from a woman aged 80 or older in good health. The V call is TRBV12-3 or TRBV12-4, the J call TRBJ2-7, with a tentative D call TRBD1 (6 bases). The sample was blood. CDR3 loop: CASSYGQFEQYF. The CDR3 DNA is TGTGCCAGCAGTTATGGACAGTTCGAGCAGTACTTC.